Below, one T cell receptor (beta chain) is given with its context. The count of this clone is one. This receptor's antigen is unknown. The record has no base qualities; no much larger clone is one base away. This sample includes further DNA sequences coding for the same CDR3. The library was generated by the immunoSEQ multiplex PCR assay. Rearranged TCR beta chain sequences were amplified with the hsTCRB Kit following the manufacturer's protocol. TCRB libraries were sequenced on an Illumina MiSeq. The paper's data handling went like this. Demultiplexing, trimming and gene mapping were performed with the kit vendor's proprietary platform. The table was pulled from immuneACCESS by TCRdb, which kept in-frame rearrangements only. Such tables lose some clones; where checked, under half of the loss comes from unresolved V genes, and the rest has no known cause. The DNA gave D and trimming, while V, J and clone size come from that table. The sample data list about 56,000 clones, and around 83% of these were observed just once. 3% to 3.5% of the sample is in the top ten clones.

Deletion took 9 bases off V and 4 bases off J, with a span of 13 bases between the germline ends. CDR1 LNHDA and CDR2 SQIVND are derived from the germline V gene (reference sequence). The CDR3 sequence holds 12 residues, the cysteine and phenylalanine included. This entry keeps only the CDR3 DNA: 36 bases, framed from base 1. This sample was included in a study of a mutant IDH1 vaccine in newly diagnosed glioma listed by TCRdb under 2021. With regard to the full study: Vaccination started 4-6 weeks after radiotherapy alone, or was given together with temozolomide cycles in the groups whose treatment included chemotherapy. Longitudinal TCRB deep sequencing was performed for roughly 24 treated patients wherever samples were available for exploratory analyses. Before enrollment, most patients had been given radiochemotherapy with temozolomide as standard therapy, while the rest had received either radiotherapy alone or temozolomide alone. The roughly 32 treated patients were roughly 62% male and roughly 38% female, with a mean age of 40.4 years. Peripheral blood was collected at six visits: V03 (baseline), V05, V07, V10, V12 and V13. The week-35 safety follow-up was designated visit V12, and the week-47 end of study was designated visit V13. Beyond this particular receptor, the publication reports: Across multiple MHC alleles, vaccine-induced immune responses were seen in roughly 93% of patients. The authors stated that sample limitations prevented analyses of patient blood samples from being reproduced. Pseudoprogression seemed to be unrelated to changes in the top peripheral T cell clonotypes found by TCRB sequencing. Availability determined which PBMC samples were chosen for TCRB deep sequencing.

The intended sense of this specimen's time point label: week 47, end of study. A 20-mer mutant IDH1 peptide at 300 micrograms in Montanide made up each vaccine dose, which was injected subcutaneously together with topical imiquimod. Patients were given eight vaccinations, in weeks 1, 3, 5, 7, 11, 15, 19 and 23, which matched visits V03 through V10. Donors had newly diagnosed WHO grade 3 or 4 IDH1-mutant astrocytomas with loss of nuclear ATRX. The samples were drawn from NOA16, a multicentre, single-arm, open-label phase I trial in Germany that tested a mutant IDH1 peptide vaccine in humans for the first time. Genomic DNA for TCRB sequencing was extracted from EDTA blood using the DNeasy Blood and Tissue Kit.

This material consisted of PBMCs, taken from a glioma patient whose treatment included an IDH1 peptide vaccine. This clonotype was obtained from a woman aged 45-59 years with glioma. Recombination connected TRBV19 to TRBJ2-7; the D gene is tentatively TRBD1 or TRBD2, each matching 6 bases. The CDR3 has the sequence CASSGAPYEQYF. The nucleotides read TGTGCCAGCTCGGGGGCACCTTACGAGCAGTACTTC.